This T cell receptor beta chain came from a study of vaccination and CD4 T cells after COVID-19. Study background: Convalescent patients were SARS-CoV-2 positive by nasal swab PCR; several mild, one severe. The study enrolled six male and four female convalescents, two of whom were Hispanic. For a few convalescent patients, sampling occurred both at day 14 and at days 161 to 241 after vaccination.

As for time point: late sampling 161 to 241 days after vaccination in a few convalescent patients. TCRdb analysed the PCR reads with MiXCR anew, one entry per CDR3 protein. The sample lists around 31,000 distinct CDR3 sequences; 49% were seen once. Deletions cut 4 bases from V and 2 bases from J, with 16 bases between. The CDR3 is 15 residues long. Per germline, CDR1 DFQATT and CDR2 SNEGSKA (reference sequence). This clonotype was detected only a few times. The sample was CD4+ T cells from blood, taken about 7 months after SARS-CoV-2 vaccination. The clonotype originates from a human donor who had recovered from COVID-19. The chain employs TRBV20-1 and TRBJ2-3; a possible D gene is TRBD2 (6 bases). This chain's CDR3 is CSATTNPRDTDTQYF. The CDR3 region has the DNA TGCAGTGCTACAACGAACCCGCGGGACACAGATACGCAGTATTTT.